This T cell receptor beta chain is from a study of graft-versus-host responses after intestinal transplantation. Study overall: Recipients were all induced with anti-thymocyte globulin, then given tacrolimus and steroids for about 3 years.

TCRdb's table, derived via immunoSEQ multiplex PCR, lists solely in-frame clones and lacks some. The sample has 100,000 or so clones, 91% seen once. General study findings and limits: Some GvH clones were seen earlier in gut or blood, suggesting intestinal origin.

The CDR3 runs to 13 residues. V was clipped by 5 bases and J by 4 bases; unmatched bases: 2. Germline CDR1 MNHEY, CDR2 SVGAGI. Notes on this clone: The antigen is undetermined.

Sequenced here: unstimulated CD4+ T cells sorted from spleen or lymph node cells, sampled before transplant. The V gene is TRBV6-5, the J gene TRBJ2-7; 10 nucleotides align to TRBD1. The receptor's source is a human donor who was the organ donor for an intestinal transplant. CDR3 residues: CASSRGQGYEQYF. The CDR3 DNA follows: TGTGCCAGCAGTCGGGGACAGGGGTACGAGCAGTACTTC.